The 9 T cell receptor beta chains presented below share a single source sample, sequenced in a study of human T cells and chemical hapten exposure. TCRdb ran MiXCR on the RACE reads and lists one entry per CDR3 protein. The sample records about 40,000 distinct CDR3 sequences, over 9.5% being singletons. The time point: pre-sensitization, week 0. Regarding treatment: therapeutic diphenylcyclopropenone sensitization with weekly scalp DPC. Sequenced here: whole blood, sampled in connection with sensitization to the hapten diphenylcyclopropenone (DPC). Source of these receptors: a man younger than 40 with alopecia areata. Some clones in this sample may be carry-over from other donors' samples.

This clonotype was picked up many times. V and J are TRBV29-1 and TRBJ1-1; 7 nucleotides line up with TRBD1. The ends lost 5 bases at V and 1 base at J; junction bases unmatched: 4. Germline CDR1 is SQVTM and CDR2 is ANQGSEA. This CDR3 has 13 amino acids. As DNA, the CDR3 is TGCAGCGTTAACAGGGGAGGGAACACTGAAGCTTTCTTT. Translated: CSVNRGGNTEAFF.

This clonotype showed up many times. The DNA for the CDR3 is TGTGCCAGCAGCTCGGACCCCCCGCGGATCGCCGGGGAGCTGTTTTTT. As protein: CASSSDPPRIAGELFF. This rearrangement joins TRBV7-6 to TRBJ2-2, with D uncertain. The CDR3 consists of 16 residues. V was pared by 4 bases and J by 6 bases, with 18 bases between. Germline CDR1 SGHVS, CDR2 FNYEAQ. Together with reference TRBV7-6 and TRBJ2-2, the CDR3 gives the full variable domain: GAGVSQSPRYKVTKRGQDVALRCDPISGHVSLYWYRQALGQGPEFLTYFNYEAQQDKSGLPNDRFSAERPEGSISTLTIQRTEQRDSAMYRCASSSDPPRIAGELFFGEGSRLTVL.

This clonotype has just a few counts. The chain is built from TRBV9 and TRBJ2-3, with 8 nucleotides matching TRBD1. Trimming removed 3 bases from V and 7 bases from J; junction bases left unmatched: 13. The CDR3 contains 16 residues. Germline assignment: CDR1 SGDLS and CDR2 YYNGEE. This CDR3 is CASSGTSGAGGNTQYF. CDR3 coding DNA: TGTGCCAGCAGCGGAACGTCCGGGGCAGGGGGCAATACGCAGTATTTT.

This clonotype was detected ten times or more. This chain uses TRBV20-1 with TRBJ1-5; 10 nucleotides line up with TRBD1. The CDR3 extends over 19 amino acids. V lost 4 bases, J lost 0 bases, and 15 bases stayed unmatched. Germline CDR1 DFQATT, CDR2 SNEGSKA (reference sequence). The CDR3 sequence: CSAKVAGTGAPYSNQPQHF. The DNA of the CDR3 is TGCAGTGCTAAAGTTGCCGGGACAGGGGCGCCCTATAGCAATCAGCCCCAGCATTTT.

The chain has TRBV6-5 and TRBJ1-2; 9 nucleotides line up with TRBD1. The length of the CDR3 is 16 residues. Germline V lookup: CDR1 MNHEY, CDR2 SVGAGI. J lost 3 bases, V lost 8 bases, and 13 bases had no gene match. The CDR3 spells CASAGTGTIWYYGYTF. The CDR3 DNA reads TGTGCCAGCGCCGGGACAGGGACGATTTGGTACTATGGCTACACCTTC.

The sample holds a few counts of this clonotype. The chain uses TRBV28 and TRBJ2-6; D not resolved. Trimming left V 7 bases short and J 1 base short, with 5 bases between. Germline lookup yields CDR1 MDHEN and CDR2 SYDVKM. The CDR3 covers 13 residues. CDR3 sequence (DNA): TGTGCCAGCATCCAGTCTGGGGCCAACGTCCTGACTTTC. It codes for CASIQSGANVLTF. Based on the CDR3 plus reference TRBV28 and TRBJ2-6, the full variable domain is DVKVTQSSRYLVKRTGEKVFLECVQDMDHENMFWYRQDPGLGLRLIYFSYDVKMKEKGDIPEGYSVSREKKERFSLILESASTNQTSMYLCASIQSGANVLTFGAGSRLTVL.

At least ten counts were recorded for this clonotype. The chain employs TRBV5-1 and TRBJ1-5; D possibly corresponds to TRBD1 (5 bases). Germline CDR1 SGHRS, CDR2 YFSETQ. The CDR3 sequence is 14 residues long. The V end lost 3 bases, the J end lost 4 bases, and 11 bases lay between the germline ends. CDR3 sequence (DNA): TGCGCCAGCAGCTCCACCGGGGGTAATCAGCCCCAGCATTTT. Translation: CASSSTGGNQPQHF.

In this sample, this clonotype turned up many times. The chain uses TRBV20-1 and TRBJ1-6, with 8 bases identical to TRBD1. CDR3 length: 16 residues. V lost 0 bases and J lost 2; bases outside the gene matches: 3. The V gene's germline CDR1 is DFQATT and CDR2 SNEGSKA (reference sequence). The CDR3 here is CSARDRGRTYNSPLHF. DNA for the CDR3: TGCAGTGCTAGAGACAGGGGGCGGACCTATAATTCACCCCTCCACTTT.

The V call is TRBV7-9, the J call TRBJ2-6; 7 nucleotides align to TRBD2. This CDR3 is built from 19 residues. Trimming at V came to 1 base and at J to 0 bases, leaving 9 bases not matched to a gene. The germline CDR1 and CDR2 sequences are SEHNR and FQNEAQ (reference sequence). This chain's CDR3 is CASSLGGLGGDSGANVLTF. The DNA of the CDR3 is TGTGCCAGCAGCTTAGGAGGCCTGGGAGGGGACTCTGGGGCCAACGTCCTGACTTTC.